This T cell receptor beta chain derives from a study of cytomegalovirus exposure and HLA in healthy donors (dated by TCRdb to the late 2010s). Looking at the study overall: According to an earlier analysis of a few hundred of the donors, 150 million to 200 million T cells yielded roughly 110 million unique TCR beta sequences and about 300 Gb of sequence data. Approximately 300 gigabases of sequencing data and approximately 91 million unique TCR sequences made up an early release that covered 500 to 700 HLA-typed donors. Of the 350 to 450 genotyped donors, around 81% fell in the genetic ancestry cluster associated with self-reported Caucasian donors. The study aimed to test whether signatures of past pathogen exposure could be identified by cataloging public T cell receptors. The study used immunosequencing to profile the T cell repertoires of approximately 650 subjects and linked those repertoires to cytomegalovirus serostatus. Besides the first cohort of 500 to 700 subjects, a separate validation cohort made up of 120 different subjects was used. To predict cytomegalovirus infection status, the study combined high-throughput TCR immunosequencing, statistical association of individual TCRs with disease status, and machine learning. To study patterns of TCR occurrence, a later analysis re-analyzed previously published TCR beta repertoires from just over 650 donors and added high-resolution HLA genotyping. Rather than using new phenotypic data, the later analysis identified candidate immune exposures from TCR beta sequences and from how often those sequences occurred across donors. In an earlier analysis of 587 of the donors, high-throughput TCR beta sequencing was used to judge whether each TCR beta V gene segment behaved as functional or pseudogenic. Donor age, sex, ethnicity and CMV serostatus were compiled together with the repertoire data. In a later genetic analysis, genome-wide SNP genotypes for about 65% of the roughly 670 donors were used, and that subset was treated as a discovery cohort. All discovery cohort repertoires had been generated on a single sequencing platform. HLA typing covered class I and class II loci at four-digit resolution. Typing coverage differed by locus: A, B, C, DRB1 and DQB1 were typed in roughly 629-630 donors, DQA1 in 522, DPA1 in nearly 610, and DPB1 in about 450. Because of strong linkage in the cohort, five DR-DQ haplotypes were treated as single units for association and clustering. Among around 400 genotyped donors of the cohort, an average of 235,054 unique TCR beta nucleotide sequences were sequenced per donor, roughly 18% of them non-productive.

To note about this clone: Its target antigen remains unknown. Qualities for individual bases were not recorded, and no much larger clone is one base off. Other DNA sequences in the sample encode the same CDR3.

In total, around 600 healthy bone marrow donors made up the cohort. All cohort members were sampled while nominally healthy, although unrecorded immune exposures were likely present. The donor tested CMV seropositive, placing the donor among the 289 seropositive members of the cohort. Every donor gave a peripheral blood sample, and the peripheral blood mononuclear cells from that sample were used for TCR beta sequencing. The Qiagen DNeasy Blood Extraction Kit was used to extract genomic DNA from the blood cell samples. The library was generated by the immunoSEQ multiplex PCR assay. For the multiplex PCR, a mixture combining 60 forward primers for TCR Vbeta segments and 13 reverse primers for TCR Jbeta segments was used. The CDR3 region of rearranged TCR beta genes was amplified from genomic DNA by a multiplex PCR assay. The Illumina HiSeq System was used to sequence the amplified TCR beta libraries as 87-base-pair reads. On the study's bioinformatics: In a later analysis, some 80 million unique TCR beta chains were counted across the roughly 610 repertoires, and roughly 11 million of these chains were shared by at least two donors. A nearest-neighbor algorithm error-corrected the raw reads and collapsed the reads into unique sequences, merging closely related sequences to remove PCR and sequencing errors. To assign V, D and J gene segments, CDR3 sequences were aligned to IMGT reference sequences. For a sequence to be retained, a match of at least six nucleotides to both a V gene segment and a J gene segment was required. Rearrangements were called productive when the CDR3 lacked stop codons and stayed in frame with V and J; all others were non-productive. CDR3 was defined by IMGT convention, running from the second conserved V-encoded cysteine to the conserved J-encoded phenylalanine. Sequences without an unambiguous match to a single V gene segment were excluded from the earlier analysis of several hundred of the donors. In an earlier analysis of 587 of the donors, V segments were called functional above 56.7% productive rearrangements and were called segregating when the between-donor standard deviation exceeded 5%. A statistical classification framework was developed to diagnose cytomegalovirus status using the catalog of TCR beta chain sequences. V and J gene assignment, in a later analysis, came from comparing TCR nucleotide sequences with IMGT/GENE-DB human TR gene sequences. In a later analysis, CDR3 sequences and most-parsimonious VDJ recombination scenarios were assigned using the TCRdist pipeline. In a later analysis, every TCR beta chain was defined by the combination of its CDR3 amino acid sequence and its V-gene family, and reads without a unique V-gene family were dropped. As a way to deal with suspected cross-contamination and a sequencing artifact, a later analysis dropped 640 or so nucleotide sequences that were highly shared and had low generation probability. A later analysis calculated a clonal expansion index for each public chain from normalized within-repertoire ranks of inferred template counts. In a later analysis, generation probabilities were computed with a VDJ recombination model fitted to out-of-frame rearrangements, and the resulting probabilities were checked against IGoR. Hypergeometric tests were used in a later analysis to score TCR-TCR, TCR-HLA and TCR-CMV co-occurrence, with a repertoire-size bias correction applied to the TCR pairs. False discovery rates were estimated in a later analysis by permuting HLA or CMV assignments 20 times. A later analysis grouped co-occurring TCRs with DBSCAN, adding TCRdist sequence similarity when clustering within HLA-allele-positive subsets. Repertoires with fewer than 30,000 or more than 120,000 public chains, plus five repertoires with anomalous nucleotide sharing, were excluded from co-occurrence clustering. TCRdb obtained this table from immuneACCESS and retained in-frame rearrangements with V and J assigned. These tables miss some clones; where compared with another copy, unresolved V genes account for less than half of the shortfall, and the remainder is unexplained. The D gene and trimming were derived from the DNA, and the V and J assignments and clone size from that table. The sample contains around 110,000 clones, 80% to 85% of them found a single time. The ten top clones hold 20% to 25% of the sample.

Looking up the germline V gene yields CDR1 SGDLS and CDR2 YYNGEE. V loses 0 bases of germline sequence and J loses 2 bases, and the interval between the two ends is 5 bases. From cysteine to phenylalanine, the CDR3 is 13 amino acids long. Here the CDR3 DNA is all that survives: 39 bases in frame from base 1. The research as a whole found: In a later analysis, most CMV-associated TCR beta chains were found to appear HLA-restricted, with HLA associations seemingly driven largely by CMV exposure. A cluster of highly shared sequence variants was judged likely to represent a technical artifact of the sequencing pipeline. Several of the top co-occurrence clusters appeared to be linked to parvovirus B19, influenza, CMV and Epstein-Barr virus, according to a later analysis. This cohort had only TCR beta chains sequenced, and the lack of alpha or paired-chain data limited which features could be detected. Broadly in line with IMGT annotations, most TCR beta V segments showed up in productive rearrangements about 90% or about 30% of the time in an earlier analysis of 587 of the donors. Strong co-occurrence of HLA alleles, especially DR and DQ, made assigning TCR associations to individual alleles difficult. The only immune exposure information available for the cohort was CMV serostatus. The presence/absence analyses assumed that sequencing depth was roughly uniform across donors, and that assumption may not be true. Correlated functional status among segregating V segments might reflect linkage disequilibrium, but an unknown experimental factor could not be ruled out. Because counts were too low, about 18 rarely observed V segments, including chromosome 9 orphons, were left out of the earlier analysis of 500 to 650 of the donors. A further reported finding was that TCR beta sequences accurately predicted the HLA-A and HLA-B alleles for most subjects in the first cohort. In a later genetic analysis, a missense DCLRE1C variant was associated with V-gene and J-gene trimming of TCR beta chains, and the association was replicated in an independent cohort. Compared with the approximately 600-donor mean, donors in an Asian-associated ancestry cluster had fewer N-insertions in productive TCRs, according to a later genetic analysis. Most TCR sequences were seen in very few donors, while some public TCRs were found in many individuals. In a later analysis, HLA-associated TCR beta chains were found to be more clonally expanded and to have lower generation probabilities than equally common non-associated chains. In a later analysis, TCR association rates were found to vary across HLA loci, with the most associated TCRs seen for DRB1 alleles and the fewest for HLA-C alleles. Cytomegalovirus status was reported to be diagnosed by the classifier with high specificity and sensitivity in both the original and validation cohorts. Because HLA typing was unavailable for some donors at each locus, only the typed subset was used in association tests. At a false discovery rate of 0.05, a later analysis linked 15,000 to 20,000 TCR beta sequences to specific HLA alleles. In the study, 164 TCR beta chains were listed as associated with cytomegalovirus. The authors suggested that the approach could potentially be extended to other disease states and immunological phenotypes. Some IMGT-functional V segments, including TRBV6-2 and TRBV6-3, could not be distinguished by the 87-base-pair reads and were therefore excluded. Three of the identified cytomegalovirus-associated TCR beta chains were confirmed in vitro to be specific for cytomegalovirus antigens.

The chain employs TRBV9 and TRBJ2-5, with no D gene named confidently. The source of this sequence is a man aged 25-45 years in good health and CMV-seropositive. Source material: PBMCs. The CDR3 reads as follows: CASSVDRQETQYF. The nucleotide sequence reads TGTGCCAGCAGCGTAGATCGGCAAGAGACCCAGTACTTC.